Listed here are 24 T cell receptor beta chains from one sample, sequenced in a study of regulatory T cells in long-lasting Graves disease. Documented time point: newly diagnosed GD, antithyroid drugs for less than 3 months. Extracted PBMC RNA gave rise to the TCR library. For TCR beta, libraries came from iRepertoire HTBI primers and Arm-PCR of CDR3 regions. TCRdb fed the multiplex PCR reads into MiXCR, producing one record per CDR3 protein. Among roughly 560,000 distinct CDR3 sequences, approximately 12% were seen once, and the ten largest hold over 7%. The same specimen was also included in a second study, on T cells in Graves' hyperthyroidism and ophthalmopathy.

The sample in question was peripheral blood mononuclear cells (PBMCs), obtained at new diagnosis, from a patient treated with antithyroid drugs. Source of these receptors: a young woman with Graves disease.

The table lists this clonotype with many counts. J is TRBJ2-7 and V is TRBV7-2, with 9 bases aligning to TRBD1. Trimming removed 5 bases from V and 6 bases from J; junction bases left unmatched: 8. Germline V gene sequence: CDR1 SGHTA, CDR2 FQGNSA. The CDR3 length is 14 residues. The CDR3 loop reads CASSPGQGSREQYF. Here the CDR3 DNA reads TGTGCCAGCAGCCCCGGACAGGGGTCCCGCGAGCAGTACTTC.

This clonotype came up many times. The J gene is TRBJ1-5, the V gene TRBV15; D unresolved. V lost 4 bases to trimming and J lost 7 bases, with 17 bases between them. The CDR3 is made up of 15 amino acids. CDR1 and CDR2 (germline): LNHNV, YYDKDF (reference sequence). The CDR3 DNA is TGTGCCACCAGCATAAGGCGGGGTCCTGCACAGCCCCAGCATTTT. It is translated as CATSIRRGPAQPQHF.

At least ten counts were recorded for this clonotype. The chain recombines TRBV19 with TRBJ2-1; a possible D gene is TRBD2 (5 bases). This CDR3 region has 13 residues. Trimming took off 4 bases at V and 9 bases at J, with 13 bases between the two ends. CDR1 is LNHDA and CDR2 is SQIVND in the germline V gene (reference sequence). The chain's CDR3 is CASSTLAVGEQFF. CDR3 nucleotide sequence: TGTGCCAGTAGTACCCTAGCAGTGGGTGAGCAGTTCTTC.

The table lists this clonotype with many counts. The chain links TRBV19 to TRBJ2-1, with TRBD2 identical over 8 bases. The CDR3 extends over 17 amino acids. From germline, CDR1 is LNHDA and CDR2 SQIVND (reference sequence). V gave up 6 bases and J gave up 7 bases; unmatched junction bases: 17. CDR3 DNA sequence: TGTGCCAGTAGGCCTAATTCCGGGACTAGATACTGGAATGAGCAGTTCTTC. Translating gives CASRPNSGTRYWNEQFF.

This clonotype was observed at least ten times. The rearrangement joins TRBV12-5 to TRBJ1-1; D not certain. V shed 1 base and J shed 4 bases, with 10 bases lying between them. The CDR3 has 14 amino acids. Germline CDR1 LGHNT, CDR2 FRNRAP. For the CDR3, the DNA is TGTGCTAGTGGTTTGGGACACGGTACCACTGAAGCTTTCTTT. Translating it yields CASGLGHGTTEAFF.

This clonotype was seen repeatedly, ten times or more. V is TRBV7-2 and J is TRBJ2-2, with TRBD1 as a possible D gene (5 bases). Trimming took 2 bases from V and 6 from J, leaving 16 bases between them. Germline V gene lookup returns CDR1 SGHTA and CDR2 FQGNSA. CDR3 size: 16 residues. CDR3 amino acids: CASSLFSQGGSGELFF. The CDR3, as DNA: TGTGCCAGCAGCTTATTCAGCCAGGGTGGCTCCGGGGAGCTGTTTTTT.

In its sample, this clonotype was seen a few times. The chain carries TRBV7-9 and TRBJ2-1; 11 positions agree with TRBD2. The V segment lost 5 bases and the J segment 7 bases; nucleotides outside the gene matches: 7. The germline CDR1 and CDR2 sequences are SEHNR and FQNEAQ (reference sequence). This CDR3 has 15 residues. The CDR3 region is CASSPLAGATNEQFF. For the CDR3, the DNA is TGTGCCAGCAGCCCACTAGCGGGAGCGACTAATGAGCAGTTCTTC.

This clonotype was detected only a few times. The gene calls are TRBV19 and TRBJ1-5; D ambiguous. Trimming shortened V by 10 bases and J by 5 bases, and 15 bases separated the two germline ends. Germline V gene data show CDR1 as LNHDA and CDR2 as SQIVND (reference sequence). The CDR3 runs 13 residues. The CDR3 protein is CATRTDFDQPQHF. DNA for the CDR3: TGTGCCACGAGGACGGATTTCGATCAGCCCCAGCATTTT.

The J gene is TRBJ2-3, the V gene TRBV18; 9 bases fit TRBD1. The J call is uncertain, as TRBJ2-1 better fits the DNA end. In germline, CDR1 is KGHSH, CDR2 LQKENI. The CDR3 sequence is 15 residues long. The CDR3 DNA reads TGTGCCAGCTCACCAAGTACAGGGGGCTTGAATGAGCAGTTCTTC. It encodes CASSPSTGGLNEQFF.

This clonotype was recorded at least ten times. The chain joins TRBV5-1 to TRBJ2-1; 11 nucleotides align to TRBD2. This CDR3 comprises 17 residues. The J segment lost 4 bases and the V segment lost 2 bases, leaving 8 bases of the junction unmatched. Germline-derived CDR1 and CDR2 are SGHRS and YFSETQ. CDR3 DNA sequence: TGCGCCAGCAGCTTTCGGCTAGCGGGAGGCACTTACAATGAGCAGTTCTTC. Protein product: CASSFRLAGGTYNEQFF.

This clonotype was detected many times. V usage is TRBV27 and J usage is TRBJ2-7; no reliable D call. The CDR3 runs 15 residues. V shed 3 bases and J shed 0 bases, with 12 bases lying between them. Germline V gene lookup returns CDR1 MNHEY and CDR2 SMNVEV (reference sequence). Here the CDR3 reads CASSFAGKTSYEQYF. In DNA, the CDR3 is TGTGCCAGCAGTTTTGCTGGGAAGACCTCCTACGAGCAGTACTTC.

The CDR3 region is CASRRAGRQETQYF. CDR3 nucleotides: TGTGCCAGCAGGAGGGCGGGCCGTCAAGAGACCCAGTACTTC. The chain has TRBV28 and TRBJ2-5, with D possibly matching TRBD2 (5 bases). CDR1 and CDR2 (germline): MDHEN, SYDVKM. The CDR3 contains 14 residues. Trimming took off 6 bases at V and 2 bases at J, with 13 bases between the two ends. The full variable domain, its missing parts supplied by reference TRBV28 and TRBJ2-5, is DVKVTQSSRYLVKRTGEKVFLECVQDMDHENMFWYRQDPGLGLRLIYFSYDVKMKEKGDIPEGYSVSREKKERFSLILESASTNQTSMYLCASRRAGRQETQYFGPGTRLLVL.

This clonotype has more than one count but fewer than ten. V is TRBV4-1 and J is TRBJ2-7, with D perhaps TRBD1 (6 bases). Germline CDR1 is MGHRA and CDR2 is YSYEKL. CDR3 length: 14 residues. The V and J ends lost 2 bases and 3 bases respectively, with 11 bases between them. DNA for the CDR3: TGCGCCAGCAGCCAACCGGGACAACACTACGAGCAGTACTTC. The encoded protein is CASSQPGQHYEQYF.

As concerns this clonotype: A far larger clone is a single base away, which makes a read error likely. The J gene is TRBJ2-1, the V gene TRBV11-1; D is undetermined. This CDR3 has 14 amino acids. Germline lookup yields CDR1 SGHAT and CDR2 FQDESV (reference sequence). The DNA for the CDR3 is TGTGCCAGCAGCTCCCCTTCCGGCCAAGAGACCCATTACTTC. Translated: CASSSPSGQETHYF.

This clonotype was counted between two and nine times. This rearrangement joins TRBV18 to TRBJ2-7; TRBD1 agrees at 7 bases. The CDR3 extends over 15 amino acids. Germline V lookup: CDR1 KGHSH, CDR2 LQKENI. With V trimmed by 5 bases and J by 2 bases, 9 bases remained unmatched. The CDR3 sequence: CASSEGQLKTYEQYF. CDR3 DNA sequence: TGTGCCAGCTCAGAGGGACAGCTCAAGACCTACGAGCAGTACTTC.

A few counts support this clonotype. V usage is TRBV5-6 and J usage is TRBJ1-5, with D tentatively TRBD1 (5 bases). The germline V gene has CDR1 SGHDT and CDR2 YYEEEE. The CDR3 has 15 amino acids. V dropped 1 base and J dropped 3 bases, with 11 bases sitting between them. The CDR3 sequence: CASSLFGRVNQPQHF. The DNA of the CDR3 is TGTGCCAGCAGCTTGTTCGGCAGGGTCAATCAGCCCCAGCATTTT.

The rearrangement links TRBV7-9 to TRBJ1-5; 9 positions agree with TRBD1. CDR3 length: 14 amino acids. Germline V gene lookup returns CDR1 SEHNR and CDR2 FQNEAQ (reference sequence). V lost 4 bases and J lost 8; bases outside the gene matches: 6. The CDR3 is CASSSTGGPKPQHF. CDR3 DNA sequence: TGTGCCAGCAGCTCTACAGGGGGCCCGAAGCCCCAGCATTTT.

About this clonotype: One end of the junction fails to match germline, which may point to a read error. V usage is TRBV9 and J usage is TRBJ2-1; TRBD2 matches 9 bases. The germline V gene has CDR1 SGDLS and CDR2 YYNGEE. CDR3 length: 19 amino acids. CDR3 DNA: TGTGCCGGCAGCGTAGACACTAGCGGGTTGCGTAGCTCCTACAATGAGCAGTTCTTC. Protein sequence: CAGSVDTSGLRSSYNEQFF.

A few counts support this clonotype. The J gene is TRBJ2-3, the V gene TRBV19, with D possibly matching TRBD2 (6 bases). CDR3 length equals 16 residues. Germline assignment: CDR1 LNHDA and CDR2 SQIVND (reference sequence). Trimming shortened V by 5 bases and J by 5 bases, and 20 bases separated the two germline ends. The chain's CDR3 is CASSLGGRSWGDTQYF. In DNA form, the CDR3 reads TGTGCCAGTAGTTTGGGAGGACGCTCCTGGGGAGATACGCAGTATTTT.

This clonotype has ten or more counts. V is TRBV20-1 and J is TRBJ2-7; 8 bases map to TRBD1. Germline-derived CDR1 and CDR2 are DFQATT and SNEGSKA (reference sequence). V shed 3 bases, J shed 6 bases, and the junction held 13 bases outside the gene matches. CDR3 size: 15 residues. The CDR3, as DNA: TGCAGTGCTAGCTTACTACCGGGACAGGCGGCCGAGCAGTACTTC. Protein sequence: CSASLLPGQAAEQYF.

This clonotype was picked up many times. The chain uses TRBV28 and TRBJ2-5, with TRBD1 identical over 11 bases. This CDR3 has 13 residues. Germline trimming cut 10 bases from V and 5 bases from J; bases unmatched to any gene: 6. Germline values: CDR1 MDHEN, CDR2 SYDVKM. This chain's CDR3 is CATRTGGIETQYF. The CDR3 DNA reads as TGTGCCACCCGGACAGGGGGCATTGAGACCCAGTACTTC.

This clonotype was recorded at least ten times. The J gene is TRBJ2-1, the V gene TRBV11-3; D is unclear. The ends were cut back, 1 base at V and 6 bases at J, with 10 bases in the middle. The V gene's germline CDR1 is SGHNT and CDR2 YENEEA. This CDR3 has 14 residues. CDR3 DNA sequence: TGTGCCAGCAGCTTAGGGAGTGGCCCCAATGAGCAGTTCTTC. The encoded protein is CASSLGSGPNEQFF.

This clonotype has ten or more counts. The rearrangement joins TRBV19 to TRBJ1-1; D ambiguous. Germline CDR1 LNHDA, CDR2 SQIVND (reference sequence). Trimming removed 4 bases at V and 4 bases at J, with 7 bases between. This CDR3 is built from 12 residues. The CDR3 DNA follows: TGTGCCAGTAGTAAGGGAGGCACTGAAGCTTTCTTT. Translating it yields CASSKGGTEAFF.

This clonotype showed up many times. The chain joins TRBV6-2 or TRBV6-3 to TRBJ1-1, with 7 bases aligning to TRBD1. CDR1 and CDR2 (germline): MNHEY, SVGEGT. CDR3 length: 16 amino acids. The junction had 9 bases not matched to a gene; V was cut back by 4 bases and J by 1 base. The CDR3 DNA reads TGTGCCAGCAGTTTTCTAACCGGGACAGCGAACACTGAAGCTTTCTTT. Encoded protein: CASSFLTGTANTEAFF.